The 32 T cell receptor beta chains presented below share a single source sample, sequenced in a study of Tregs in tolerant kidney transplant recipients. TCRdb's table, derived via immunoSEQ multiplex PCR, lists solely in-frame clones and lacks some. The data contain around 86,000 clones, about 91% of them seen just once; the ten biggest clones take up roughly 1.6%. Mixed chimerism was transient after nonmyeloablative marrow transplants from related graft donors. Sequencing used CD4+ T cells from blood (PBMCs), obtained 24 months after the transplant. These TCRs come from a human patient who received a combined kidney and bone marrow transplant. The graft donor may have given rise to some T cells.

The gene calls are TRBV30 and TRBJ2-2; TRBD2 matches 8 bases. Germline CDR1 and CDR2: GTSNPN and SVGIG (reference sequence). The CDR3 totals 15 residues. V dropped 3 bases and J dropped 7; count of bases not matched to a gene: 10. In DNA, the CDR3 is TGTGCCTGGAGAGATCGGGGGGGTAATAGCGGGGAGCTGTTTTTT. It encodes CAWRDRGGNSGELFF. Full variable domain (rest looked up from reference TRBV30 and TRBJ2-2): SQTIHQWPATLVQPVGSPLSLECTVEGTSNPNLYWYRQAAGRGLQLLFYSVGIGQISSEVPQNLSASRPQDRQFILSSKKLLLSDSGFYLCAWRDRGGNSGELFFGEGSRLTVL.

This clone was detected once. This chain links TRBV5-8 with TRBJ1-6; D perhaps matches TRBD1 (5 bases). The germline V and J ends were trimmed by 7 bases and 8 bases, with 16 bases remaining between them. The CDR3 has 14 residues. Germline assignment: CDR1 SGHTS and CDR2 YDEGEE. The DNA for the CDR3 is TGTGCCAGCTTTCGGCGGGGCGGAGATTCACCCCTCCACTTT. Translation: CASFRRGGDSPLHF.

The chain combines TRBV19 with TRBJ1-3; the D gene is possibly TRBD1 (5 bases). The CDR3 totals 15 residues. Germline loops: CDR1 LNHDA, CDR2 SQIVND (reference sequence). Trimming cost V 4 bases and J 3 bases, with 13 bases left between them. CDR3 region: CASSTRRAYGNTIYF. The CDR3 DNA reads TGTGCCAGTAGTACACGCAGGGCGTATGGAAACACCATATATTTT.

The rearrangement uses TRBV28 and TRBJ2-3, with TRBD2 matching 10 bases. Losses at the gene ends were 6 bases for V and 5 bases for J; bases not matched to a gene: 8. The CDR3 contains 15 residues. CDR1 and CDR2 from the germline V gene are MDHEN and SYDVKM. CDR3 protein: CASRPLAGYRDTQYF. The CDR3 DNA reads as TGTGCCAGCAGACCACTAGCGGGGTACCGAGATACGCAGTATTTT.

J is TRBJ2-2 and V is TRBV27; TRBD1 aligns across 8 bases. The CDR3 is 17 residues long. Germline assignment: CDR1 MNHEY and CDR2 SMNVEV (reference sequence). V trimming: 4 bases; J trimming: 5 bases; junction bases outside the gene matches: 12. In DNA form, the CDR3 reads TGTGCCAGCAGTTCCCCGCGGATACAGGGGGATACCGGGGAGCTGTTTTTT. This translates into CASSSPRIQGDTGELFF.

This chain joins TRBV11-1 and TRBJ2-1, with D possibly matching TRBD2 (7 bases). This CDR3 comprises 15 residues. Germline CDR1 is SGHAT and CDR2 is FQDESV (reference sequence). Trimming shortened V by 6 bases and J by 9 bases, and 21 bases separated the two germline ends. CDR3 in DNA: TGTGCCAGCAGTTTCGCGGGGGCAGGGAGAATTGAGCAGTTCTTC. Translated, it gives CASSFAGAGRIEQFF.

The chain employs TRBV5-1 and TRBJ2-3; TRBD2 matches at 8 bases. The trim removed 0 bases at V and 0 bases at J, leaving 9 bases unmatched. The CDR3 has 18 residues. Germline lookup yields CDR1 SGHRS and CDR2 YFSETQ. CDR3 bases: TGCGCCAGCAGCTTGGTACCTCGACTAGCGAGTAGCACAGATACGCAGTATTTT. This encodes CASSLVPRLASSTDTQYF.

A remark on this clone: The junction differs from germline at one of its ends, possibly a read error. The identical CDR3 is also encoded by other nucleotide sequences in the sample. J is TRBJ1-6 and V is TRBV30, with a tentative D call TRBD1 (5 bases). CDR1 GTSNPN and CDR2 SVGIG come from the germline V gene (reference sequence). The CDR3 has 12 amino acids. CDR3 DNA sequence: TGTGCCTGGAAGACAGATAATTCCCCCCTCCACTTT. Its protein is CAWKTDNSPLHF.

The chain links TRBV4-2 to TRBJ1-3; tentatively, D is TRBD1 (6 bases). The V gene lost 4 bases and the J gene lost 0 bases, with 13 bases spanning the gap. The germline V gene encodes CDR1 LGHNA and CDR2 YNFKEQ. This CDR3 comprises 16 residues. The CDR3 bases are TGTGCCAGCAGCCCCCGAGGGGGGGCCTCTGGAAACACCATATATTTT. Amino acids: CASSPRGGASGNTIYF.

The CDR3 loop is CASSLRQANTGELFF. The DNA of the CDR3 is TGTGCCAGCAGCTTGAGGCAGGCGAACACCGGGGAGCTGTTTTTT. This chain joins TRBV5-6 and TRBJ2-2; D gene unclear. Germline V gene data show CDR1 as SGHDT and CDR2 as YYEEEE. This CDR3 region has 15 residues. Trimming stripped 1 base from V and 0 bases from J, with 7 bases between.

The chain links TRBV6-1 to TRBJ2-2, with D tentatively TRBD1 (6 bases). Trimming removed 5 bases at V and 3 bases at J, with 13 bases between. Germline V gene sequence: CDR1 MNHNS, CDR2 SASEGT. The length of the CDR3 is 15 residues. The CDR3, as DNA: TGTGCCAGCAGTAAACAGGGAGTTGACACCGGGGAGCTGTTTTTT. This encodes CASSKQGVDTGELFF.

The CDR3 DNA reads as TGTGCCAGTAGTAGAGTCGGGACAGGGGGCTTTCTCACTGAAGCTTTCTTT. Amino acids: CASSRVGTGGFLTEAFF. This chain connects TRBV19 to TRBJ1-1, with 12 nucleotides matching TRBD1. Germline CDR1 is LNHDA and CDR2 is SQIVND (reference sequence). V lost 4 bases and J lost 4; bases outside the gene matches: 10. The CDR3 length is 17 residues.

The chain links TRBV5-1 to TRBJ2-5, with D perhaps TRBD2 (6 bases). Trimming shortened V by 4 bases and J by 4 bases, and 20 bases separated the two germline ends. The CDR3 runs 16 residues. Germline V gene lookup returns CDR1 SGHRS and CDR2 YFSETQ. The CDR3: CASSPGARQGGETQYF. CDR3 sequence (DNA): TGCGCCAGCAGCCCGGGTGCGCGGCAGGGAGGAGAGACCCAGTACTTC. The full variable domain, with the rest looked up from reference TRBV5-1 and TRBJ2-5, is KAGVTQTPRYLIKTRGQQVTLSCSPISGHRSVSWYQQTPGQGLQFLFEYFSETQRNKGNFPGRFSGRQFSNSRSEMNVSTLELGDSALYLCASSPGARQGGETQYFGPGTRLLVL.

The rearrangement links TRBV6-5 to TRBJ1-1; 8 bases align to TRBD1. V was pared by 6 bases and J by 7 bases, with 13 bases of the junction left unmatched. Germline CDR1 MNHEY, CDR2 SVGAGI. CDR3 length: 15 amino acids. The CDR3 reads CASSTTQGARGEAFF. In nucleotides, the CDR3 is TGTGCCAGCAGCACCACTCAGGGGGCGAGGGGTGAAGCTTTCTTT.

The CDR3 reads CASSLGLAGVREQFF. CDR3 in DNA: TGTGCCAGCAGCTTAGGACTAGCGGGAGTACGTGAGCAGTTCTTC. This chain links TRBV5-5 with TRBJ2-1; 13 bases align to TRBD2. The germline gives CDR1 SGHKS, CDR2 YYEKEE (reference sequence). J gave up 9 bases and V 2 bases, and 5 bases lay outside the gene matches. The CDR3 spans 15 residues.

The chain couples TRBV14 to TRBJ2-1, with 12 bases that match TRBD2. Germline CDR1 is SGHDN and CDR2 is FVKESK. The trim removed 5 bases at V and 2 bases at J, leaving 10 bases unmatched. The length of the CDR3 is 18 residues. The CDR3 reads CASSTLAGGRTPYNEQFF. CDR3 in DNA: TGTGCCAGCAGCACCCTAGCGGGAGGGCGAACCCCCTACAATGAGCAGTTCTTC. The full variable domain, its missing parts supplied by reference TRBV14 and TRBJ2-1, is EAGVTQFPSHSVIEKGQTVTLRCDPISGHDNLYWYRRVMGKEIKFLLHFVKESKQDESGMPNNRFLAERTGGTYSTLKVQPAELEDSGVYFCASSTLAGGRTPYNEQFFGPGTRLTVL.

V usage is TRBV29-1 and J usage is TRBJ1-3; perhaps TRBD1 as D (5 bases). V was pared by 4 bases and J by 0 bases, with 7 bases between. Per germline, CDR1 SQVTM and CDR2 ANQGSEA. The CDR3 is made up of 13 amino acids. CDR3 sequence (DNA): TGCAGCGTTGCCAGGGACTCTGGAAACACCATATATTTT. This sequence encodes CSVARDSGNTIYF.

The genes are TRBV5-5 and TRBJ1-1, with D maybe TRBD1 (6 bases). Germline lookup yields CDR1 SGHKS and CDR2 YYEKEE (reference sequence). V lost 4 bases and J lost 7, with 17 bases in between. CDR3 length: 14 amino acids. CDR3 residues: CASSLASGAREAFF. DNA for the CDR3: TGTGCCAGCAGCCTGGCTTCAGGGGCACGTGAAGCTTTCTTT. Filled out from reference TRBV5-5 and TRBJ1-1, the complete variable domain reads DAGVTQSPTHLIKTRGQQVTLRCSPISGHKSVSWYQQVLGQGPQFIFQYYEKEERGRGNFPDRFSARQFPNYSSELNVNALLLGDSALYLCASSLASGAREAFFGQGTRLTVV.

The gene calls are TRBV2 and TRBJ1-5; a weak D match, TRBD1 (6 bases). The V end was cut by 6 bases, the J end by 2 bases, with 14 bases between. Germline V lookup: CDR1 SNHLY, CDR2 FYNNEI. This CDR3 is built from 15 residues. CDR3 in amino acids: CASSRTGLGNQPQHF. In DNA, the CDR3 is TGTGCCAGCAGCCGTACAGGGCTGGGCAATCAGCCCCAGCATTTT.

The chain combines TRBV5-1 with TRBJ2-1; D ambiguous. Germline V gene sequence: CDR1 SGHRS, CDR2 YFSETQ. V shed 1 base and J shed 0 bases, with 8 bases lying between them. The CDR3 is 15 amino acids. The CDR3 spells CASSLSHSSYNEQFF. CDR3 nucleotides: TGCGCCAGCAGCTTGTCCCATAGCTCCTACAATGAGCAGTTCTTC. The full variable domain, in which reference TRBV5-1 and TRBJ2-1 provide the parts outside the CDR3, is KAGVTQTPRYLIKTRGQQVTLSCSPISGHRSVSWYQQTPGQGLQFLFEYFSETQRNKGNFPGRFSGRQFSNSRSEMNVSTLELGDSALYLCASSLSHSSYNEQFFGPGTRLTVL.

The chain employs TRBV19 and TRBJ2-2, with 14 bases lining up with TRBD2. In germline, CDR1 is LNHDA, CDR2 SQIVND (reference sequence). V shed 4 bases, J shed 4 bases, and the junction held 2 bases outside the gene matches. This CDR3 comprises 16 residues. This CDR3 reads CASSRLAGGSTGELFF. In nucleotides, the CDR3 is TGTGCCAGTAGTAGACTAGCGGGAGGGTCCACCGGGGAGCTGTTTTTT. Together with reference TRBV19 and TRBJ2-2, the CDR3 gives the full variable domain: DGGITQSPKYLFRKEGQNVTLSCEQNLNHDAMYWYRQDPGQGLRLIYYSQIVNDFQKGDIAEGYSVSREKKESFPLTVTSAQKNPTAFYLCASSRLAGGSTGELFFGEGSRLTVL.

This sequence joins TRBV7-8 and TRBJ2-3; 9 bases are shared with TRBD2. Germline lookup yields CDR1 SGHVS and CDR2 FQNEAQ. The ends lost 1 base at V and 4 bases at J; junction bases unmatched: 3. The CDR3 is made up of 15 amino acids. DNA for the CDR3: TGTGCCAGCAGCTTAGTAGCGGGAGCTGCAGATACGCAGTATTTT. It encodes CASSLVAGAADTQYF.

V and J are TRBV5-4 and TRBJ2-1; 10 positions agree with TRBD2. The CDR3 totals 15 residues. Trimming cost V 4 bases and J 4 bases; bases outside gene matches: 5. Germline-derived CDR1 and CDR2 are SGHNT and YYREEE (reference sequence). This chain's CDR3 is CASSLGLAEYNEQFF. The CDR3 coding sequence is TGTGCCAGCAGCCTAGGACTAGCGGAGTACAATGAGCAGTTCTTC.

This chain uses TRBV4-1 with TRBJ1-2, with TRBD1 identical over 7 bases. The junction had 7 bases not matched to a gene; V was cut back by 0 bases and J by 6 bases. The germline CDR1 and CDR2 sequences are MGHRA and YSYEKL. This CDR3 spans 15 amino acids. CDR3 nucleotide sequence: TGCGCCAGCAGCCAAGATGGGCGACAGGGTGATGGCTACACCTTC. It encodes CASSQDGRQGDGYTF.

The rearrangement links TRBV19 to TRBJ1-3, with D unclear. With 7 bases removed from V and 4 bases from J, the gap between germline ends came to 20 bases. The CDR3 loop spans 16 amino acids. Germline lookup yields CDR1 LNHDA and CDR2 SQIVND (reference sequence). CDR3 sequence: CASTMWEGRSGNTIYF. CDR3 DNA: TGTGCCAGTACCATGTGGGAGGGAAGGAGCGGAAACACCATATATTTT.

This clone appeared a single time. The rearrangement links TRBV4-2 to TRBJ2-1; 11 bases line up with TRBD1. V shed 3 bases and J 7 bases; nucleotides not matched to a gene: 8. Germline CDR1 LGHNA, CDR2 YNFKEQ. The CDR3 runs to 16 residues. CDR3 in amino acids: CASSHLTGTGGNEQFF. In nucleotides, the CDR3 is TGTGCCAGCAGCCACCTCACCGGGACAGGGGGAAATGAGCAGTTCTTC.

The genes are TRBV30 and TRBJ2-5; D is possibly TRBD1 (6 bases). V lost 2 bases and J 7 bases, leaving 17 bases between the germline ends. Germline V gene sequence: CDR1 GTSNPN, CDR2 SVGIG (reference sequence). CDR3 length equals 14 residues. The CDR3 region is CAWSIPGQGGTQYF. The CDR3 coding sequence is TGTGCCTGGAGTATACCGGGACAAGGGGGGACCCAGTACTTC.

J is TRBJ1-5 and V is TRBV4-1; the D gene is possibly TRBD1 (6 bases). CDR1 is MGHRA and CDR2 is YSYEKL in the germline V gene. The CDR3 consists of 15 residues. Trimming pared 3 bases from V and 5 bases from J, leaving 14 bases between. The CDR3 nucleotides read TGCGCCAGCAGCCAGCGCCTCAGGGGCGATCAGCCCCAGCATTTT. It codes for CASSQRLRGDQPQHF.

The V and J genes are TRBV19 and TRBJ2-5; 8 positions agree with TRBD1. The DNA end lines up better with TRBJ2-7; the J call may be wrong. This CDR3 has 13 amino acids. Germline assignment: CDR1 LNHDA and CDR2 SQIVND (reference sequence). CDR3 protein: CASSFGQGYEQYF. The CDR3 bases are TGTGCCAGTAGTTTCGGACAGGGCTACGAGCAGTACTTC.

Worth noting for this clone: Sequence at one end of the junction differs from germline and may be a read error. Other nucleotide sequences in the sample specify the same CDR3. This chain connects TRBV2 to TRBJ1-6, with D unclear. CDR1 SNHLY and CDR2 FYNNEI come from the germline V gene. CDR3 length: 15 amino acids. The CDR3: CASSKESSYNSPLHF. CDR3 nucleotide sequence: TGTGCCAGCAGTAAAGAGAGCTCCTATAATTCCCCCCTCCACTTT.

The chain employs TRBV18 and TRBJ2-5; 10 positions match TRBD2. The CDR3 extends over 14 amino acids. CDR1 and CDR2 from the germline V gene are KGHSH and LQKENI. Trimming at V came to 8 bases and at J to 0 bases, leaving 3 bases not matched to a gene. CDR3 DNA: TGTGCCAGCCGGACTAGCGGAAACCAAGAGACCCAGTACTTC. This gives the protein CASRTSGNQETQYF.

The rearrangement links TRBV6-1 to TRBJ1-5, with D possibly matching TRBD1 (6 bases). The CDR3 covers 13 residues. The germline V and J ends were trimmed by 2 bases and 8 bases, with 10 bases remaining between them. The germline V gene has CDR1 MNHNS and CDR2 SASEGT. CDR3 region: CASSEISGEPQHF. Here the CDR3 DNA reads TGTGCCAGCAGTGAAATCTCAGGGGAGCCCCAGCATTTT.